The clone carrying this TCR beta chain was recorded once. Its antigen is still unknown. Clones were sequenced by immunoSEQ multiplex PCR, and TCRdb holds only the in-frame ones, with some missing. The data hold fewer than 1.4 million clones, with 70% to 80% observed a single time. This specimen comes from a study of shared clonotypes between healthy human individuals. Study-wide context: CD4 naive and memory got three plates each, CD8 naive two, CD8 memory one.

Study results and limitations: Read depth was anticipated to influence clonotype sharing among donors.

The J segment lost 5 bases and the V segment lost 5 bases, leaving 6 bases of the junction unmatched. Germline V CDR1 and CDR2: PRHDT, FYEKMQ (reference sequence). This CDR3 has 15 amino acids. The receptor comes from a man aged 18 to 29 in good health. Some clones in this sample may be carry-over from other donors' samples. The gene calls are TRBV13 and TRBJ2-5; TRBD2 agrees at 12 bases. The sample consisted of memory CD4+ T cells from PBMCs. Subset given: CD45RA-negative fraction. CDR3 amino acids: CASSLRLAGAETQYF. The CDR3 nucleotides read TGTGCCAGCAGCCTCCGACTAGCGGGAGCGGAGACCCAGTACTTC.